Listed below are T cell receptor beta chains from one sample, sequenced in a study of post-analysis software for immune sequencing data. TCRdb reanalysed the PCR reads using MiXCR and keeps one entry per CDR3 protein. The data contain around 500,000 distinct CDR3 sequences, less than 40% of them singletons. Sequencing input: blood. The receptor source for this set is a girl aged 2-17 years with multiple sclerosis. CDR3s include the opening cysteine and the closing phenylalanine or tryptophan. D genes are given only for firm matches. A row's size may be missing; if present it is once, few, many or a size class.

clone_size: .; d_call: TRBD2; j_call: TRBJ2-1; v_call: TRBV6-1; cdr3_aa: CASSESAGGSYNEQFF; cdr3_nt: TGTGCCAGCAGTGAGTCCGCGGGGGGTTCCTACAATGAGCAGTTCTTC
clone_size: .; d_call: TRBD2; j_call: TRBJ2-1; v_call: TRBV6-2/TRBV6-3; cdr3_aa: CASSYSPPSGVYNEQFF; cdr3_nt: TGTGCCAGCAGTTACTCCCCTCCTAGCGGGGTATACAATGAGCAGTTCTTC
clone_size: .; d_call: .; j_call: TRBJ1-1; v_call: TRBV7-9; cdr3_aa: CASSFHRTEAFF; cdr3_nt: TGTGCCAGCAGCTTTCACAGGACTGAAGCTTTCTTT
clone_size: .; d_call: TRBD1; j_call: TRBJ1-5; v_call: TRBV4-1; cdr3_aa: CASSRRGEGAYQPQHF; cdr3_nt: TGCGCCAGCAGTCGCAGGGGGGAAGGGGCGTATCAGCCCCAGCATTTT
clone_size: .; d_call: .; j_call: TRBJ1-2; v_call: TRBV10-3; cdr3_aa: CAISEVPDMGYTF; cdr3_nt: TGTGCCATCAGTGAAGTGCCAGACATGGGCTACACCTTC
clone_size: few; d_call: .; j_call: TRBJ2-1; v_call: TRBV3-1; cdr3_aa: CASSQGGSSYNEQFF; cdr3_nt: TGTGCCAGCAGCCAAGGGGGAAGCTCCTACAATGAGCAGTTCTTC
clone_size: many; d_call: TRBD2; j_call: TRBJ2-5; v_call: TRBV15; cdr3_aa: CATSRDYGSGEETQYF; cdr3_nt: TGTGCCACCAGCAGAGATTACGGTAGCGGGGAAGAGACCCAGTACTTC
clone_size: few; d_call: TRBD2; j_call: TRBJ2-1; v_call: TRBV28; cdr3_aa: CASSLVSGGAYNEQFF; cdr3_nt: TGTGCCAGCAGTTTAGTTAGCGGGGGGGCATACAATGAGCAGTTCTTC
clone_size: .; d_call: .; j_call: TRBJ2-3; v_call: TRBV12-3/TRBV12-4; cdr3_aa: CASSYLSSGSTDAQYF; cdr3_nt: TGTGCCAGCAGCTACCTGAGTAGCGGCAGCACAGATGCGCAGTATTTT
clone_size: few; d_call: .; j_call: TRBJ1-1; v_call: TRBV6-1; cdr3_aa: CASQWELNTEAFF; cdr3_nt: TGTGCCAGCCAATGGGAGTTGAACACTGAAGCTTTCTTT
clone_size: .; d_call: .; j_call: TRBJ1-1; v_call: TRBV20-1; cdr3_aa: CSARQGITEAFF; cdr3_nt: TGCAGTGCTAGACAGGGTATCACTGAAGCTTTCTTT
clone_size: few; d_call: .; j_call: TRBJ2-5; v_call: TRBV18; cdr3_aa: CASSPRRTETQYF; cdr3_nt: TGTGCCAGCTCACCCCGACGGACTGAGACCCAGTACTTC
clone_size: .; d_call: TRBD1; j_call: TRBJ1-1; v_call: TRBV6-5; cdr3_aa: CASSAQGRNTEAFF; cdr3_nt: TGTGCCAGCAGTGCACAGGGGAGGAACACTGAAGCTTTCTTT
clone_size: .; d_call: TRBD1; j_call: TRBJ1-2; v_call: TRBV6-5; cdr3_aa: CASSDRPGGGGYTF; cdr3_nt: TGTGCCAGCAGCGACCGACCAGGGGGAGGTGGCTACACCTTC
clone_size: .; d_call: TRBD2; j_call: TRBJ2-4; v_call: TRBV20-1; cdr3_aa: CSARTSGGIYGQYF; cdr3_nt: TGCAGTGCTCGGACTAGCGGGGGGATCTACGGGCAGTACTTC
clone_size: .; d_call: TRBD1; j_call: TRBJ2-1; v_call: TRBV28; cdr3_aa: CASSRQGRSSYNEQFF; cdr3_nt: TGTGCCAGCAGCCGACAGGGGCGTAGCTCCTACAATGAGCAGTTCTTC
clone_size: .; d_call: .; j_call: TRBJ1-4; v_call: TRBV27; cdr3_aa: CASSLTRTNEKLFF; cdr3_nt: TGTGCCAGCAGTTTGACAAGAACTAATGAAAAACTGTTTTTT
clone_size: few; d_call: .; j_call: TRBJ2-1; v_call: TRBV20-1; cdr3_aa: CSAFEYSYNEQFF; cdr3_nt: TGCAGTGCTTTTGAGTACTCCTACAATGAGCAGTTCTTC
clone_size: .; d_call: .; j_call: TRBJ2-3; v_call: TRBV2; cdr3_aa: CASRTADTQYF; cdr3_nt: TGTGCCAGCAGGACAGCAGATACGCAGTATTTT
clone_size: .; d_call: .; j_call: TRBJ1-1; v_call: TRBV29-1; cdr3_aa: CSVADMEAFF; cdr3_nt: TGCAGCGTCGCCGACATGGAAGCTTTCTTT
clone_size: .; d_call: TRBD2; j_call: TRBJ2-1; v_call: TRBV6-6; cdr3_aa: CASSYSRLAPSNEQFF; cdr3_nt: TGTGCCAGCAGTTACTCCCGACTAGCCCCCTCCAATGAGCAGTTCTTC
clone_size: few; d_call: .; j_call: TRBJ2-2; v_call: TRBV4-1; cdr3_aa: CASSQGNGANTGELFF; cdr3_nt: TGCGCCAGCAGCCAAGGGAATGGAGCGAACACCGGGGAGCTGTTTTTT
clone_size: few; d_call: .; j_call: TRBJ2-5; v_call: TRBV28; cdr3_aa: CASSPNPTGWQETQYF; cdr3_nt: TGTGCCAGCAGTCCTAATCCTACAGGGTGGCAAGAGACCCAGTACTTC
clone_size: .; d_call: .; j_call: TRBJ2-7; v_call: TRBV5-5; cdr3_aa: CASSWALGAGTAYEQYF; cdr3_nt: TGTGCCAGCAGTTGGGCCTTAGGGGCGGGTACCGCCTACGAGCAGTACTTC
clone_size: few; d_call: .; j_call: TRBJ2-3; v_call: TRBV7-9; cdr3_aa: CATRRGSTDTQYF; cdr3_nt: TGTGCCACCAGGAGGGGATCCACAGATACGCAGTATTTT
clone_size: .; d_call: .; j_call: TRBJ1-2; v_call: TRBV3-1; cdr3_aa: CASSHTGPFYGYTF; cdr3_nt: TGTGCCAGCAGCCATACCGGGCCCTTCTATGGCTACACCTTC
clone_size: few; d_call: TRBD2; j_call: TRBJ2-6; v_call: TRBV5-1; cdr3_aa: CASSQTSGGLYSGANVLTF; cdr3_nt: TGCGCCAGCAGCCAGACTAGCGGGGGCCTTTACTCTGGGGCCAACGTCCTGACTTTC
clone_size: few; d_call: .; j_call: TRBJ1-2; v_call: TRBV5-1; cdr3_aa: CASSWGRQDGGYTF; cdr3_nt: TGCGCCAGCAGCTGGGGGCGACAGGACGGCGGCTACACCTTC
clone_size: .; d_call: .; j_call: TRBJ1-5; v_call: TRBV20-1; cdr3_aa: CSARGDTNQPQHF; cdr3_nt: TGCAGTGCCAGAGGGGACACCAATCAGCCCCAGCATTTT
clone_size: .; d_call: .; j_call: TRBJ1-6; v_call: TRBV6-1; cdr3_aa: CASSNAGSDSPLHF; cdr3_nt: TGTGCCAGCAGTAATGCAGGCTCGGATTCACCCCTCCACTTT
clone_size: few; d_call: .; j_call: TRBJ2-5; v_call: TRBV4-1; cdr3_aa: CASSQEEGWQTQYF; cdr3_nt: TGCGCCAGCAGCCAAGAAGAGGGGTGGCAGACCCAGTACTTC
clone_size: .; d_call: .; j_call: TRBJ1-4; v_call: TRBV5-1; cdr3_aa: CASSVYQGRDEKLFF; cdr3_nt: TGCGCCAGCAGCGTATATCAGGGGAGGGATGAGAAACTGTTTTTT
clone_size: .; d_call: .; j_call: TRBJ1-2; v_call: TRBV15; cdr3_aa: CATSKDRAVNYGYTF; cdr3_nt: TGTGCCACCAGCAAAGATCGGGCAGTCAACTATGGCTACACCTTC
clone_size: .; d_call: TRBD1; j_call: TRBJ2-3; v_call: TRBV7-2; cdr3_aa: CASSVRTGADTQYF; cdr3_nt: TGTGCCAGCAGCGTTCGGACAGGGGCAGATACGCAGTATTTT
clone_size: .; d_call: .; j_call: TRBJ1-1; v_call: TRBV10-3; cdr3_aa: CASHGGETEAFF; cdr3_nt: TGTGCCAGCCATGGGGGGGAGACTGAAGCTTTCTTT
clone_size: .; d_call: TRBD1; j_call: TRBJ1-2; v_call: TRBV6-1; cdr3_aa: CASSEGPGGYGYTF; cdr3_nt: TGTGCTAGCAGTGAAGGCCCAGGGGGCTATGGCTACACCTTC
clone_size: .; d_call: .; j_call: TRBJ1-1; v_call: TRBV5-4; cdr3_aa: CASSFGTAMNTEAFF; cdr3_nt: TGTGCCAGCAGCTTCGGTACAGCGATGAACACTGAAGCTTTCTTT
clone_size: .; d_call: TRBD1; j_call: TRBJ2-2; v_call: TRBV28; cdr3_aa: CASRQGPGELFF; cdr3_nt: TGTGCCAGTCGACAGGGGCCCGGGGAGCTGTTTTTT
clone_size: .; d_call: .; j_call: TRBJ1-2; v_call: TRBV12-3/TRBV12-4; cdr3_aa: CASRMGPGVGRGYTF; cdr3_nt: TGTGCCAGCAGGATGGGACCGGGAGTTGGCCGTGGCTACACCTTC
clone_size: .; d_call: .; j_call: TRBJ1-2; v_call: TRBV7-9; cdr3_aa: CVSTLEGEDGYTF; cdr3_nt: TGTGTCAGCACCTTAGAAGGAGAGGATGGCTACACCTTC
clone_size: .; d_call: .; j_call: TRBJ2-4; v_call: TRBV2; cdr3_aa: CASKIDPAKNIQYF; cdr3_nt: TGTGCCAGCAAAATTGACCCAGCCAAAAACATTCAGTACTTC
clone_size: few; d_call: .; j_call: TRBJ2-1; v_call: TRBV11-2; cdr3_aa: CASSPIDRNEQFF; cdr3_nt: TGTGCCAGCAGCCCTATAGACAGGAATGAGCAGTTCTTC
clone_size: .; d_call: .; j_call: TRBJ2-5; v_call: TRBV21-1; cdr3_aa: CASSKPQTGDEQYF; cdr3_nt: TGTGCCAGCAGCAAACCCCAGACAGGGGATGAGCAGTACTTC
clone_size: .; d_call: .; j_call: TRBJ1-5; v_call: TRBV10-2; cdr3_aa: CASRSGGSNQPQHF; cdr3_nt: TGCGCCAGCAGGAGTGGGGGTAGCAATCAGCCCCAGCATTTT
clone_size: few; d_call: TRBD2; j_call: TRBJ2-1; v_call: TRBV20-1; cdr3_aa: CSARGGGKVEQFF; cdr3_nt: TGCAGTGCTAGGGGCGGGGGGAAGGTTGAGCAGTTCTTC
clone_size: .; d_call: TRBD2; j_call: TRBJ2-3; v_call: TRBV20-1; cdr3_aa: CSASEASGFTDTQYF; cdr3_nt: TGCAGTGCTAGTGAGGCTAGCGGTTTCACAGATACGCAGTATTTT
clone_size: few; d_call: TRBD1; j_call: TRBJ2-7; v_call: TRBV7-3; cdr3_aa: CASSPTGGKRTYEQYF; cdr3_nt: TGTGCCAGCAGCCCAACAGGGGGAAAAAGGACTTACGAGCAGTACTTC
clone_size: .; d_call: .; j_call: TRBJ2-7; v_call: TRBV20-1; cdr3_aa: CSAGKRGYEQYF; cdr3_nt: TGCAGTGCTGGCAAACGCGGCTACGAGCAGTACTTC
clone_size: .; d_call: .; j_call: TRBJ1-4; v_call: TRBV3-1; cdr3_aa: CASSLKAAGEKLFF; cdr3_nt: TGTGCCAGCAGCCTTAAGGCCGCGGGTGAAAAACTGTTTTTT
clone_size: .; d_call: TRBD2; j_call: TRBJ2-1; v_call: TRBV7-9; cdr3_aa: CASNGRTSGNEQFF; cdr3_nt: TGTGCCAGCAACGGCCGGACTAGCGGCAATGAGCAGTTCTTC
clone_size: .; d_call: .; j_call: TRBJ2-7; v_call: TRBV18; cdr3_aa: CASTGTLGSEQYF; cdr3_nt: TGTGCCAGCACCGGGACCCTTGGATCGGAGCAGTACTTC